The rows below give T cell receptor beta chains drawn from one sample of a study of shared clonotypes between healthy human individuals. Assay used: immunoSEQ multiplex PCR; TCRdb lists only in-frame clones, some missing. The sample consists of about 450,000 clones, roughly 83% of them appearing once. The specimen sequenced was PBMCs. These receptors all stem from a woman aged 40 to 55 in good health. Some clones in this sample may be carry-over from other donors' samples. Both conserved end residues are part of each CDR3. The order of the fields is clone size, V gene, J gene, D gene, CDR3 DNA, CDR3 protein. The D gene is left open where the match is weak. The size entry is marked missing in some rows and otherwise reads once, few, many or a size class.

abundance: once; v_gene: TRBV18; j_gene: TRBJ2-3; d_gene: .; CDR3nt: TGTGCCAGCTCACCCCCCTTATCAACAGATACGCAGTATTTT; CDR3aa: CASSPPLSTDTQYF
abundance: .; v_gene: TRBV2; j_gene: TRBJ1-5; d_gene: .; CDR3nt: TGTGCCAGTAACAGGGATTCGGTGAATCAGCCCCAGCATTTT; CDR3aa: CASNRDSVNQPQHF
abundance: .; v_gene: TRBV7-8; j_gene: TRBJ2-5; d_gene: TRBD2; CDR3nt: TGTGCCAGCAGCTTACTACTGACTAGCCGAGAGACCCAGTACTTC; CDR3aa: CASSLLLTSRETQYF
abundance: .; v_gene: TRBV19; j_gene: TRBJ2-7; d_gene: .; CDR3nt: TGTGCCAGTAGTATTCGGTTGGAGACAGGTATCAGCTCCTACGAGCAGTACTTC; CDR3aa: CASSIRLETGISSYEQYF
abundance: .; v_gene: TRBV11-2; j_gene: TRBJ2-7; d_gene: TRBD2; CDR3nt: TGTGCCAGCAGCTTAGTCCTAGCGGGAGGGGACGAGCAGTACTTC; CDR3aa: CASSLVLAGGDEQYF
abundance: few; v_gene: TRBV7-2; j_gene: TRBJ1-2; d_gene: .; CDR3nt: TGTGCCAGCAGCCCCGGTCAAGGAGGCTACACCTTC; CDR3aa: CASSPGQGGYTF
abundance: .; v_gene: TRBV11-3; j_gene: TRBJ2-3; d_gene: .; CDR3nt: TGTGCCAGCAGCTCGGAAGGGGGGGATACGCAGTATTTT; CDR3aa: CASSSEGGDTQYF
abundance: .; v_gene: TRBV7-2; j_gene: TRBJ2-2; d_gene: TRBD2; CDR3nt: TGTGCCAGCAGCTTAGACCTAGCGGGGCCCACCGGGGAGCTGTTTTTT; CDR3aa: CASSLDLAGPTGELFF
abundance: .; v_gene: TRBV28; j_gene: TRBJ2-6; d_gene: TRBD1; CDR3nt: TGTGCCAGCAGGCCCATGAGCCGGGACAGGGGGGCTGGGGCCAACGTCCTGACTTTC; CDR3aa: CASRPMSRDRGAGANVLTF
abundance: .; v_gene: TRBV4-1; j_gene: TRBJ1-2; d_gene: .; CDR3nt: TGCGCCAGCAGCCAAGATGGAAAGGGAGGAGGTGGTGGCTACACCTTC; CDR3aa: CASSQDGKGGGGGYTF
abundance: .; v_gene: TRBV28; j_gene: TRBJ1-5; d_gene: .; CDR3nt: TGTGCCAGCAGTTTAGTTGGGGGCGGTCAGCCCCAGCATTTT; CDR3aa: CASSLVGGGQPQHF
abundance: .; v_gene: TRBV28; j_gene: TRBJ1-4; d_gene: TRBD1; CDR3nt: TGTGCCAGCAGTCCAGCGCCGGGACAGACCGCAACTAATGAAAAACTGTTTTTT; CDR3aa: CASSPAPGQTATNEKLFF
abundance: few; v_gene: TRBV6-1; j_gene: TRBJ2-7; d_gene: TRBD1; CDR3nt: TGTGCCAGCAGTGAAGTAGGGACAGCCGATTACGAGCAGTACTTC; CDR3aa: CASSEVGTADYEQYF
abundance: .; v_gene: TRBV27; j_gene: TRBJ1-4; d_gene: .; CDR3nt: TGTGCCAGCATCTCTAGTTTAATTGGGGGGGGTGAAAAACTGTTTTTT; CDR3aa: CASISSLIGGGEKLFF
abundance: once; v_gene: TRBV18; j_gene: TRBJ2-6; d_gene: TRBD2; CDR3nt: TGTGCCAGCTCACCCACTAGCGGGAGAGGTGGGGCCAACGTCCTGACTTTC; CDR3aa: CASSPTSGRGGANVLTF
abundance: few; v_gene: TRBV7-8; j_gene: TRBJ1-2; d_gene: .; CDR3nt: TGTGCCAGCAGCTTAGCGGAGGCACTCGGGGGCTATGGCTACACCTTC; CDR3aa: CASSLAEALGGYGYTF
abundance: .; v_gene: TRBV28; j_gene: TRBJ1-4; d_gene: .; CDR3nt: TGTGCCAGCAGTAACGACGTAGGGGTAGGAGAAAAACTGTTTTTT; CDR3aa: CASSNDVGVGEKLFF
abundance: .; v_gene: TRBV2; j_gene: TRBJ1-2; d_gene: .; CDR3nt: TGTGCCAGCAGGGGGACCACAGGGTTAGGTGGCTACACCTTC; CDR3aa: CASRGTTGLGGYTF
abundance: .; v_gene: TRBV12-2; j_gene: TRBJ2-7; d_gene: .; CDR3nt: TGTGCAAGTCGCCGTCCTGGGGACAGCACCTACGAGCAGTACTTC; CDR3aa: CASRRPGDSTYEQYF
abundance: .; v_gene: TRBV7-3; j_gene: TRBJ2-3; d_gene: .; CDR3nt: TGTGCCAGCAGCTTACGCGAACGGACTTACACAGATACGCAGTATTTT; CDR3aa: CASSLRERTYTDTQYF
abundance: .; v_gene: TRBV10-3; j_gene: TRBJ2-7; d_gene: .; CDR3nt: TGTGCCATCAGTGGCAGCTACGAGCAGTACTTC; CDR3aa: CAISGSYEQYF
abundance: few; v_gene: TRBV6-4; j_gene: TRBJ2-3; d_gene: TRBD2; CDR3nt: TGTGCCAGCAGTGAAAATAGCGGGAGCCCCACAGATACGCAGTATTTT; CDR3aa: CASSENSGSPTDTQYF
abundance: many; v_gene: TRBV7-3; j_gene: TRBJ2-1; d_gene: TRBD2; CDR3nt: TGTGCCAGCAGCGTGACACATCTGGGAGGGAATGAGCAGTTCTTC; CDR3aa: CASSVTHLGGNEQFF
abundance: .; v_gene: TRBV27; j_gene: TRBJ1-5; d_gene: TRBD1; CDR3nt: TGTGCCAGCAGTCCCAACAGGGGCCTGGGCAATCAGCCCCAGCATTTT; CDR3aa: CASSPNRGLGNQPQHF
abundance: .; v_gene: TRBV11-2; j_gene: TRBJ2-7; d_gene: .; CDR3nt: TGTGCCAGCAGCTTAAGGGCCGAAACCTACGAGCAGTACTTC; CDR3aa: CASSLRAETYEQYF
abundance: .; v_gene: TRBV27; j_gene: TRBJ2-5; d_gene: .; CDR3nt: TGTGCCAGCGCTCTGGGCAGGGGTGAGACCCAGTACTTC; CDR3aa: CASALGRGETQYF
abundance: .; v_gene: TRBV5-1; j_gene: TRBJ1-4; d_gene: .; CDR3nt: TGCGCCAGCAGCTCAGACCACCGGCGGGGAAATGAAAAACTGTTTTTT; CDR3aa: CASSSDHRRGNEKLFF
abundance: .; v_gene: TRBV5-1; j_gene: TRBJ2-7; d_gene: TRBD1; CDR3nt: TGCGCCAGCAGCTATGACAGGGCCTCCTACGAGCAGTGCTTC; CDR3aa: CASSYDRASYEQCF
abundance: .; v_gene: TRBV4-1; j_gene: TRBJ1-4; d_gene: .; CDR3nt: TGCGCCAGCAGCCAGACACAGGCGGATGAAAAACTGTTTTTT; CDR3aa: CASSQTQADEKLFF
abundance: .; v_gene: TRBV10-3; j_gene: TRBJ2-1; d_gene: .; CDR3nt: TGTGCCATCAGTGAGACCCACAATGAGCAGTTCTTC; CDR3aa: CAISETHNEQFF
abundance: .; v_gene: TRBV29-1; j_gene: TRBJ1-1; d_gene: TRBD1; CDR3nt: TGCAGCGTTAGAACAGGGGGCAACACTGAAGCTTTCTTT; CDR3aa: CSVRTGGNTEAFF
abundance: .; v_gene: TRBV9; j_gene: TRBJ2-3; d_gene: .; CDR3nt: TGTGCCAGCAGCGTAGTGGGCGGGGATTACGGTACGCAGTATTTT; CDR3aa: CASSVVGGDYGTQYF
abundance: once; v_gene: TRBV27; j_gene: TRBJ2-7; d_gene: TRBD2; CDR3nt: TGTGCCAGCAGGGCTAGCGGGAGCAAAAACTACGAGCAGTACTTC; CDR3aa: CASRASGSKNYEQYF
abundance: .; v_gene: TRBV7-9; j_gene: TRBJ2-3; d_gene: TRBD2; CDR3nt: TGTGCCAGCAGCTCGACTAGCGGAACTAGCACAGATACGCAGTATTTT; CDR3aa: CASSSTSGTSTDTQYF
abundance: .; v_gene: TRBV7-2; j_gene: TRBJ2-1; d_gene: TRBD2; CDR3nt: TGTGCCAGCAGCCTCATAGCGGGAGCCTACGGGAATGAGCAGTTCTTC; CDR3aa: CASSLIAGAYGNEQFF
abundance: .; v_gene: TRBV10-2; j_gene: TRBJ2-2; d_gene: TRBD2; CDR3nt: TGCGCCAGCAAACCAATAGCGGGAGCCACCGGGGAGCTGTTTTTT; CDR3aa: CASKPIAGATGELFF
abundance: .; v_gene: TRBV18; j_gene: TRBJ2-5; d_gene: TRBD1; CDR3nt: TGTGCCAGCTCACCAGGGGACAGGGGGCGAGAGACCCAGTACTTC; CDR3aa: CASSPGDRGRETQYF
abundance: .; v_gene: TRBV28; j_gene: TRBJ1-5; d_gene: .; CDR3nt: TGTGCCAGCAGCAACCCAGGTCAGCCCCAGCATTTT; CDR3aa: CASSNPGQPQHF
abundance: .; v_gene: TRBV10-2; j_gene: TRBJ1-2; d_gene: TRBD1; CDR3nt: TGCGCCAGCAGGCGGGGAAGGGGACAGGAAGGGAGGAATGGCTACACCTTC; CDR3aa: CASRRGRGQEGRNGYTF
abundance: .; v_gene: TRBV2; j_gene: TRBJ2-1; d_gene: TRBD2; CDR3nt: TGTGCCAGCAGAGACCCGGGACTAGCAGCCTACAATGAGCAGTTCTTC; CDR3aa: CASRDPGLAAYNEQFF
abundance: .; v_gene: TRBV7-3; j_gene: TRBJ2-7; d_gene: .; CDR3nt: TGTGCCAGCAGCTTATCGGTAGCATTCGGGAGCTACGAGCAGTACTTC; CDR3aa: CASSLSVAFGSYEQYF
abundance: .; v_gene: TRBV7-2; j_gene: TRBJ2-7; d_gene: TRBD2; CDR3nt: TGTGCCAGCAGCAGAAGGACTAGCGGGATATACGAGCAGTACTTC; CDR3aa: CASSRRTSGIYEQYF
abundance: .; v_gene: TRBV7-2; j_gene: TRBJ1-1; d_gene: TRBD1; CDR3nt: TGTGCCAGCAGCTTAGGACAGGGGGCCGGGAAGTTAGAAGCTTTCTTT; CDR3aa: CASSLGQGAGKLEAFF
abundance: few; v_gene: TRBV11-2; j_gene: TRBJ1-2; d_gene: .; CDR3nt: TGTGCCAGCAGCACCACAGGGATATATGGCTACACCTTC; CDR3aa: CASSTTGIYGYTF
abundance: .; v_gene: TRBV18; j_gene: TRBJ1-5; d_gene: .; CDR3nt: TGTGCCAGCTCACTCTCTGTTGGGGGGACCAGCAAACAGCCCCAGCATTTT; CDR3aa: CASSLSVGGTSKQPQHF
abundance: .; v_gene: TRBV30; j_gene: TRBJ2-7; d_gene: .; CDR3nt: TGTGCCGGCCGGCGGTCCTACGAGCAGTACTTC; CDR3aa: CAGRRSYEQYF